Sequencing of this T cell receptor beta chain was carried out in a study of blood T cell repertoires in COVID-19. Study at large: Specimens from acute and convalescent COVID-19 originated in the United States, Italy and Spain. The analysed material was cDNA or gDNA that came from T cells, B-cell-depleted T cells, or PBMCs.

Germline values: CDR1 LNHDA, CDR2 SQIVND (reference sequence). The CDR3 is 15 amino acids. The junction had 11 bases not matched to a gene; V was cut back by 6 bases and J by 6 bases. Authors' methods: Using reference gene primer amplification, nucleated cell counts were estimated. Clones were read by immunoSEQ multiplex PCR, and TCRdb kept only the in-frame ones, dropping some. D and trimming come from the DNA, and the V and J calls and clone size come from that table. Of approximately 240,000 clones listed, roughly 87% are singletons. The chain has TRBV19 and TRBJ2-7; 10 bases line up with TRBD1. Sequencing was performed on peripheral blood. This TCR derives from a woman younger than 30 who had recovered from COVID-19. The CDR3 DNA sequence: TGTGCCAGTAGAACCGGGACAGGGGTCTTCGGCGAGCAGTACTTC. Translated: CASRTGTGVFGEQYF.